This T cell receptor (beta chain) was sequenced during a study of blood T cell repertoires in COVID-19. Study summary: PBMCs, B-cell-depleted T cells, or T cells provided the cDNA or gDNA that made up the material.

Per the authors' pipeline: Estimated nucleated cell counts came from reference gene primer amplification. Data came from immunoSEQ multiplex PCR; TCRdb stores just in-frame clones and leaves some out. The DNA was the basis for D and trimming; V, J and clone size are from that table. The sample shows roughly 100,000 clones, around 90% of them seen only once. This clone has a handful of counts. In germline, CDR1 is SGHTA, CDR2 FQGNSA. V was pared by 3 bases and J by 4 bases, with 6 bases of the junction left unmatched. The CDR3 runs to 16 residues. The chain carries TRBV7-2 and TRBJ1-6, with 7 bases identical to TRBD1. This clonotype was obtained from a man between 50 and 59 years old in a cohort sampled during active COVID-19. The sample was peripheral blood. CDR3 in DNA: TGTGCCAGCAGCTTCTCAGGGGGAGGTTATAATTCACCCCTCCACTTT. It is translated as CASSFSGGGYNSPLHF.